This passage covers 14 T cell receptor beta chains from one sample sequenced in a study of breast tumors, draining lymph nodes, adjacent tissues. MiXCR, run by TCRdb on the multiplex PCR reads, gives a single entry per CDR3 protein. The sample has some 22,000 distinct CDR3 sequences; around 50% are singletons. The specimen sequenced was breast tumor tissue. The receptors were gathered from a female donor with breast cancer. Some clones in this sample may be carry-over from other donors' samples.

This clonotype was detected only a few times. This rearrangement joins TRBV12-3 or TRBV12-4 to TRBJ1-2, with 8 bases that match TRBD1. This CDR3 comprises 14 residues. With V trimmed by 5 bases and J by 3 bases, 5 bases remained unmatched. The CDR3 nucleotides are TGTGCCAGCAGTGACAGGGGTTGGGACTATGGCTACACCTTC. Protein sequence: CASSDRGWDYGYTF.

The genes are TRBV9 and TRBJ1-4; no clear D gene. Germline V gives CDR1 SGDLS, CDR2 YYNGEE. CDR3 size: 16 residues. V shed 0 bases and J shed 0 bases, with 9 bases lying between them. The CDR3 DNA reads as TGTGCCAGCAGCGTAGGACCCGCTGCAACTAATGAAAAACTGTTTTTT. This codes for CASSVGPAATNEKLFF.

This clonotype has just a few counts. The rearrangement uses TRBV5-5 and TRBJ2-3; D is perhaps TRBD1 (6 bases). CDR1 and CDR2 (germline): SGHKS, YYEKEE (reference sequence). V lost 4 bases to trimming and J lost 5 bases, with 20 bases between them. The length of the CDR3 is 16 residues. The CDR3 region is CASSPGTPGRGDTQYF. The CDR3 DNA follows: TGTGCCAGCAGCCCGGGGACACCGGGAAGGGGAGATACGCAGTATTTT.

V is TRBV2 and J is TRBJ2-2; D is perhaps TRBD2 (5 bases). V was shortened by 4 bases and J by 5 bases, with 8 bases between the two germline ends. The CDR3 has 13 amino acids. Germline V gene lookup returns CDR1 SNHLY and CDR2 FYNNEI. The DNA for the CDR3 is TGTGCCAGCAGTGGAACGGGGACCGGGGAGCTGTTTTTT. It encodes CASSGTGTGELFF.

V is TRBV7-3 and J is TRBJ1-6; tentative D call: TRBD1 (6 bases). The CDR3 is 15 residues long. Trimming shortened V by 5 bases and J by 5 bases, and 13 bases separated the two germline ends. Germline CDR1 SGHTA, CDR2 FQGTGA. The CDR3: CASSARGFDNSPLHF. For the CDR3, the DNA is TGTGCCAGCAGCGCTAGGGGGTTCGATAATTCACCCCTCCACTTT.

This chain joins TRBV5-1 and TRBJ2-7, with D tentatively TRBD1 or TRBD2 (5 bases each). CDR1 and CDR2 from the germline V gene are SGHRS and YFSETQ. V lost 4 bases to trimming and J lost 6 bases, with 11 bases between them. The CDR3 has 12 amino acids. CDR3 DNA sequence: TGCGCCAGCAGCGACGGGGCGGTCGAGCAGTACTTC. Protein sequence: CASSDGAVEQYF.

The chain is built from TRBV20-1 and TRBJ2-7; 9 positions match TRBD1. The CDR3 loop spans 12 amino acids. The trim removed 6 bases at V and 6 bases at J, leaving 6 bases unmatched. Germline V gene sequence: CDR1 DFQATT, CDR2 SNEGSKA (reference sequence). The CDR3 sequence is CSATGQGSEQYF. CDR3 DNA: TGCAGTGCCACGGGACAGGGTTCCGAGCAGTACTTC.

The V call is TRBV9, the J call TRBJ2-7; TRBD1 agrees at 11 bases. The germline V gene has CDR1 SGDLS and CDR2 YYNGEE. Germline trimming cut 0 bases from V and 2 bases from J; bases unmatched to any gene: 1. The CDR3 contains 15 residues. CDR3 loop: CASSVEGQGAYEQYF. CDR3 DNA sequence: TGTGCCAGCAGCGTAGAGGGACAGGGGGCCTACGAGCAGTACTTC.

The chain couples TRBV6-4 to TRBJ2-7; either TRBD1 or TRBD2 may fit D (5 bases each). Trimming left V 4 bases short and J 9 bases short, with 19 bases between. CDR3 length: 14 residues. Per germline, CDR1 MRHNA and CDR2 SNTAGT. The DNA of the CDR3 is TGTGCCAGCAGTGGGGGGAGCCCGTCTAGGTTGCAGTACTTC. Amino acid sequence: CASSGGSPSRLQYF.

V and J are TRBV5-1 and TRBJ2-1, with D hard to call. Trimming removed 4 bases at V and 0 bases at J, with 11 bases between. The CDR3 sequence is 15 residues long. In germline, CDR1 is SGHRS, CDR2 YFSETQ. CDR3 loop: CASSIIESSYNEQFF. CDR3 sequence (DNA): TGCGCCAGCAGCATAATAGAAAGCTCCTACAATGAGCAGTTCTTC.

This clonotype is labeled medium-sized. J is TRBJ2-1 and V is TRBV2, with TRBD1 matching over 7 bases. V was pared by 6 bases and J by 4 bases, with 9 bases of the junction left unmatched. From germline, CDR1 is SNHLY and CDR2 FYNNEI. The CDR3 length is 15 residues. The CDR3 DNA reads TGTGCCAGCAGACTCCCGGGACAGTATTACAATGAGCAGTTCTTC. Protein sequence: CASRLPGQYYNEQFF.

CDR3 amino acids: CASPGTPAFYTF. CDR3 sequence (DNA): TGTGCCAGCCCGGGGACACCGGCCTTCTACACCTTC. V is TRBV6-6 and J is TRBJ1-2; the D gene is possibly TRBD1 (6 bases). CDR3 length: 12 residues. Deletions cut 8 bases from V and 10 bases from J, with 17 bases between. The germline gives CDR1 MNHNY, CDR2 SVGAGI (reference sequence).

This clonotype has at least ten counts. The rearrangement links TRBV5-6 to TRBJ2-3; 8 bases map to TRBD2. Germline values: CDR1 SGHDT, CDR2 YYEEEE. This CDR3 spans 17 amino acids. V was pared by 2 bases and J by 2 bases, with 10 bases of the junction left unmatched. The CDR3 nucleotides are TGTGCCAGCAGCTTACCCTCGGGAGGGGGATACACAGATACGCAGTATTTT. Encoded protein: CASSLPSGGGYTDTQYF.

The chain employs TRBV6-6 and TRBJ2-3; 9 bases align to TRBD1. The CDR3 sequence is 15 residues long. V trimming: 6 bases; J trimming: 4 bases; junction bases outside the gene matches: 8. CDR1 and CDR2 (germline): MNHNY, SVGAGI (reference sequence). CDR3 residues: CASRKTGTGSDTQYF. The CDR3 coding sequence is TGTGCCAGCAGGAAAACCGGGACAGGGTCAGATACGCAGTATTTT.